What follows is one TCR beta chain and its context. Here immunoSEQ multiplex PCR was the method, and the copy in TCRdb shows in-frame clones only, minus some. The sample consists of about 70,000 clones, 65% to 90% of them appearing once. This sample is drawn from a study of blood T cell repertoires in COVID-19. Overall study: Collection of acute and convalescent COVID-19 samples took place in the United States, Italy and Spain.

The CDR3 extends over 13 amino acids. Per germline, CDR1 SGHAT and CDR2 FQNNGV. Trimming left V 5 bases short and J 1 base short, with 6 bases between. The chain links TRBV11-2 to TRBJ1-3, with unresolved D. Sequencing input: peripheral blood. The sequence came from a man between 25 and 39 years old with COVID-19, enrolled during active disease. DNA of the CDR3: TGTGCCAGCAGCGCGGGTTCTGGAAACACCATATATTTT. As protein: CASSAGSGNTIYF. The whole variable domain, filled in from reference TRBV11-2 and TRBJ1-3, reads EAGVAQSPRYKIIEKRQSVAFWCNPISGHATLYWYQQILGQGPKLLIQFQNNGVVDDSQLPKDRFSAERLKGVDSTLKIQPAKLEDSAVYLCASSAGSGNTIYFGEGSWLTVV.